The rows below give T cell receptor beta chains drawn from one sample of a study of T cells in Graves' hyperthyroidism and ophthalmopathy. Via MiXCR, TCRdb re-called the multiplex PCR reads, giving one row per CDR3 protein. The table includes roughly 800,000 distinct CDR3 sequences, 35% to 45% detected once. Sequenced input: blood. These receptor sequences come from a man aged 18 to 29 with Graves' hyperthyroidism. CDR3s include the opening cysteine and the closing phenylalanine or tryptophan. A D gene is named only where the DNA matches it firmly. Rows may omit the clone size; those that give it use once, few, many or a size class.

v_gene	abundance	d_gene	j_gene	CDR3aa	CDR3nt
TRBV29-1	.	TRBD1	TRBJ2-7	CSAPTGTYEQYF	TGCAGCGCCCCGACAGGGACCTACGAGCAGTACTTC
TRBV10-1	many	.	TRBJ1-1	CASSVFFLHTEAFF	TGCGCCAGCAGTGTCTTCTTTTTACACACTGAAGCTTTCTTT
TRBV20-1	.	TRBD2	TRBJ2-7	CSAQHPGLAGGYEQYF	TGCAGTGCTCAGCACCCGGGACTAGCGGGAGGGTACGAGCAGTACTTC
TRBV25-1	.	TRBD1	TRBJ1-3	CDSNWTGRGNTIYF	TGTGACAGCAACTGGACAGGGAGGGGAAACACCATATATTTT
TRBV7-8	once	.	TRBJ1-6	CASSLRGKGQYNSPLHF	TGTGCCAGCAGCTTACGTGGGAAAGGGCAGTATAATTCACCCCTCCACTTT
TRBV7-8	many	.	TRBJ2-5	CASSLDKGYETQYF	TGTGCCAGCAGCTTAGACAAGGGTTACGAGACCCAGTACTTC
TRBV20-1	few	TRBD2	TRBJ2-5	CSASETQREGQETQYF	TGCAGTGCTAGTGAAACTCAGCGGGAGGGCCAAGAGACCCAGTACTTC
TRBV9	few	TRBD1	TRBJ2-7	CASSFSGTDTYEQYF	TGTGCCAGCAGCTTCTCCGGGACAGACACCTACGAGCAGTACTTC
TRBV20-1	.	.	TRBJ1-2	CSARGDGYGYTF	TGCAGTGCTAGGGGGGACGGATATGGCTACACCTTC
TRBV19	.	.	TRBJ1-5	CASSWTVYSNQPQHF	TGTGCCAGTAGTTGGACAGTTTATAGCAATCAGCCCCAGCATTTT
TRBV7-6	.	TRBD1	TRBJ1-5	CASSSGGLEQPQHF	TGTGCCAGCAGCTCAGGGGGTCTCGAGCAGCCCCAGCATTTT
TRBV7-6	.	.	TRBJ1-2	CASSSSALRGDYGYTF	TGTGCCAGCAGCTCCTCAGCTTTAAGGGGGGACTATGGCTACACCTTC
TRBV7-7	many	.	TRBJ2-5	CASSKGTREETQYF	TGTGCTAGCAGTAAGGGGACACGGGAGGAGACCCAGTACTTC
TRBV7-8	many	.	TRBJ1-5	CASSLKVNQPQHF	TGTGCCAGCAGCTTAAAAGTAAATCAGCCCCAGCATTTT
TRBV14	many	.	TRBJ1-1	CASSLLEGITEAFF	TGTGCCAGCAGCCTCCTTGAGGGGATCACTGAAGCTTTCTTT
TRBV7-6	few	TRBD1	TRBJ1-1	CASSLTGGYSEAFF	TGTGCCAGCAGCTTAACAGGGGGCTATTCTGAAGCTTTCTTT
TRBV10-3	many	.	TRBJ2-7	CAISSPKGGATYEQYF	TGTGCCATCAGTTCCCCTAAGGGTGGGGCAACCTACGAGCAGTACTTC
TRBV7-6	.	.	TRBJ2-3	CASSPGPPPDTQYF	TGTGCCAGCAGCCCCGGGCCCCCCCCAGATACGCAGTATTTT
TRBV10-3	.	.	TRBJ2-5	CAIGPDLNETQYF	TGTGCCATCGGTCCGGACTTAAACGAGACCCAGTACTTC
TRBV19	few	TRBD1	TRBJ2-7	CASGDSSSSYEQYF	TGTGCCAGTGGGGACAGTTCTAGCTCCTACGAGCAGTACTTC
TRBV7-9	.	.	TRBJ1-1	CASSSQAGTEAFF	TGTGCCAGCAGCTCTCAGGCGGGCACTGAAGCTTTCTTT
TRBV9	.	TRBD1	TRBJ1-4	CASSSGGDEKLFF	TGTGCCAGCAGCTCAGGGGGCGATGAAAAACTGTTTTTT
TRBV7-9	many	.	TRBJ2-5	CASSLANRGGKTQYF	TGTGCCAGCAGCTTAGCGAACAGGGGAGGGAAGACCCAGTACTTC
TRBV7-9	.	.	TRBJ1-1	CASSPPLRTEAFF	TGTGCCAGCAGCCCCCCTCTCCGCACTGAAGCTTTCTTT
TRBV15	many	.	TRBJ2-6	CATSRDPGGVLTF	TGTGCCACCAGCAGAGATCCTGGAGGCGTCCTGACTTTC
TRBV9	.	TRBD1	TRBJ1-2	CASSQDGAGGYGYTF	TGTGCCAGCAGCCAAGACGGTGCAGGGGGCTATGGCTACACCTTC
TRBV13	.	TRBD2	TRBJ2-2	CASSMGLAGGPHTGELFF	TGTGCCAGCAGTATGGGACTAGCGGGAGGGCCTCACACCGGGGAGCTGTTTTTT
TRBV20-1	few	.	TRBJ1-5	CSARGPPGDQWGSISQPQHF	TGCAGTGCTAGAGGGCCACCGGGAGACCAATGGGGCTCTATTAGTCAGCCCCAGCATTTT
TRBV2	once	TRBD1	TRBJ1-2	CASSLIGQGILFYGHTF	TGTGCCAGCAGTCTCATTGGACAGGGAATACTTTTCTATGGCCACACCTTC
TRBV7-9	.	TRBD1	TRBJ2-7	CASRVPGQVSRYEQYF	TGTGCCAGTAGGGTACCGGGACAGGTTTCCCGCTACGAGCAGTACTTC
TRBV7-8	once	.	TRBJ1-1	CASSQGRPGANTEAFF	TGCGCCAGCAGCCAAGGGAGGCCGGGGGCTAACACTGAAGCTTTCTTT
TRBV5-5	.	.	TRBJ1-6	CASSLQGHRGSPLHF	TGTGCCAGCAGCCTCCAAGGGCACCGCGGTTCACCCCTCCACTTT
TRBV12-3/TRBV12-4	few	.	TRBJ2-5	CASSLHEGSSFQETQYF	TGTGCCAGCAGCTTACACGAGGGATCCTCCTTCCAAGAGACCCAGTACTTC
TRBV10-3	few	TRBD1	TRBJ1-5	CASSHRQGGSKSNQPQHF	TGTGCCAGCAGCCATCGACAGGGAGGGAGTAAGAGCAATCAGCCCCAGCATTTT
TRBV7-8	.	.	TRBJ1-6	CASSSRGSPLHF	TGTGCCAGCAGCTCGAGGGGATCACCCCTCCACTTT
TRBV7-2	many	.	TRBJ2-6	CASSLWGSGANVLTF	TGTGCCAGCAGCTTATGGGGAAGTGGGGCCAACGTCCTGACTTTC
TRBV11-3	few	TRBD1	TRBJ1-1	CASSLVGDRGWTEAFF	TGTGCCAGCAGCTTAGTCGGGGACAGGGGATGGACTGAAGCTTTCTTT
TRBV5-1	many	TRBD1	TRBJ1-1	CASSATGMETEAFF	TGCGCCAGCAGCGCGACAGGGATGGAGACTGAAGCTTTCTTT